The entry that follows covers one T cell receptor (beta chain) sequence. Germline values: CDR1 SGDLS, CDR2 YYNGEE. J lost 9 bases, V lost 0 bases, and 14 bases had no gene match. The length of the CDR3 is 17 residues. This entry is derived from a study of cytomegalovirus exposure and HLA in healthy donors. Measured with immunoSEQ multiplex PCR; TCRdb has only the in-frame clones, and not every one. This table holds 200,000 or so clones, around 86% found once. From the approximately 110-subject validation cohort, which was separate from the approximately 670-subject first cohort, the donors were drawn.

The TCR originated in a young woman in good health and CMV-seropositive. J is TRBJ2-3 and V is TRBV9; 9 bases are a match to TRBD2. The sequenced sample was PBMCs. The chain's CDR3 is CASSVEGTSLLGATQYF. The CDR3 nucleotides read TGTGCCAGCAGCGTAGAGGGGACTAGCTTATTGGGTGCGACGCAGTATTTT.